This T cell receptor (beta chain) was captured by sequencing in a study of identical twins. The CDR3 is 13 residues long. With V trimmed by 3 bases and J by 6 bases, 6 bases remained unmatched. Per the germline V gene, CDR1 is DFQATT and CDR2 is SNEGSKA (reference sequence). MiXCR, applied by TCRdb to the 5' RACE reads, yields one record per CDR3 protein. This sample has under 900,000 distinct CDR3 sequences; about 12% occur once, and the top ten carry 1.5% to 2%. These data are also associated with another study on yellow fever vaccine responses in identical twins.

The sequenced material came from PBMCs. The chain uses TRBV20-1 and TRBJ2-7; the match to TRBD2 covers 9 bases. This clonotype originated in a woman aged 18 to 35 in good health. The CDR3 is CSARLAGLFEQYF. CDR3 in DNA: TGCAGTGCTAGGCTAGCGGGGCTTTTCGAGCAGTACTTC.